The sample holds a few counts of the clone carrying this T cell receptor beta chain. The antigen is unknown. The sample comes from a study of type 1 regulatory T cells. About the study: T-allo10 is a Tr1-enriched, alloantigen-specific CD4 T cell product made in vitro. Study-wide findings and caveats: Tr1 cells had a more restricted TCR repertoire than non-Tr1 cells.

Using its own MiXCR run on the reads, TCRdb lists one record per CDR3 protein. The table includes some 71,000 distinct CDR3 sequences, roughly 20% detected once. Material for sequencing was cultured type 1 regulatory T (Tr1) cells, either the whole culture or a sorted fraction (not recorded which). The receptor comes from a human donor in good health.

The CDR3 loop is CASSVMTGNEQFF. The CDR3 DNA sequence: TGTGCCAGCAGCGTGATGACAGGGAATGAGCAGTTCTTC. This chain uses TRBV7-3 with TRBJ2-1, with 7 positions matching TRBD1. J gave up 7 bases and V 5 bases, and 5 bases lay outside the gene matches. Germline V gene data show CDR1 as SGHTA and CDR2 as FQGTGA. There are 13 residues in the CDR3.